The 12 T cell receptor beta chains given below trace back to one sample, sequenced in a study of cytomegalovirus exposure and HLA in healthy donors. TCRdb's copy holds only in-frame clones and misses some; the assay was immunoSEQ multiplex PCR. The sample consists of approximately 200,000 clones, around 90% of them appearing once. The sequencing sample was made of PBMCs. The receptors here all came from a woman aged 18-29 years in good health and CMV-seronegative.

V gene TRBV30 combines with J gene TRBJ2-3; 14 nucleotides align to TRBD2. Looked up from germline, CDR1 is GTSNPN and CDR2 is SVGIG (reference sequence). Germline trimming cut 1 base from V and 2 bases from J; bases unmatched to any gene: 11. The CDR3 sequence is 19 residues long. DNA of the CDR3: TGTGCCTGGAGTGCACCTCCCGGGACTAGCGGGAGTAACACAGATACGCAGTATTTT. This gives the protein CAWSAPPGTSGSNTDTQYF.

The chain's CDR3 is CARVASGSLQFF. CDR3 sequence (DNA): TGTGCCAGGGTGGCTAGCGGGAGTCTACAGTTCTTC. The chain uses TRBV30 and TRBJ2-1; 10 bases match TRBD2. This CDR3 region has 12 residues. J was trimmed by 13 bases and V by 8 bases; bases with no gene match: 11. Germline loops: CDR1 GTSNPN, CDR2 SVGIG (reference sequence).

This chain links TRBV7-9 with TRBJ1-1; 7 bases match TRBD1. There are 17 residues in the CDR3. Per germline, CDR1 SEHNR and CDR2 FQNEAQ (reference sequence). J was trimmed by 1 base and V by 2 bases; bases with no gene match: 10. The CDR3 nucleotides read TGTGCCAGCAGCTTAAGACAGGGTGAATCTAGGAACACTGAAGCTTTCTTT. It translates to CASSLRQGESRNTEAFF.

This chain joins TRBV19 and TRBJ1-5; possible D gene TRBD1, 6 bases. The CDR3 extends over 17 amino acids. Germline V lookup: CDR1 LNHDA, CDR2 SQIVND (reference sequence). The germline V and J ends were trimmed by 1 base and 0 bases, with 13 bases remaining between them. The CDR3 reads CASSIVPGGYSNQPQHF. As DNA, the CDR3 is TGTGCCAGTAGTATAGTCCCGGGGGGCTATAGCAATCAGCCCCAGCATTTT.

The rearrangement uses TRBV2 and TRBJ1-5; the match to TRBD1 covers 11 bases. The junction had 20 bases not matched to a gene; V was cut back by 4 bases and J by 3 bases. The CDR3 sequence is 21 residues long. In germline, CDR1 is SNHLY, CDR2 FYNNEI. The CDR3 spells CASSAPFVGTGGAADNQPQHF. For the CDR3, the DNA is TGTGCCAGCAGTGCCCCTTTCGTGGGGACAGGGGGTGCGGCCGACAATCAGCCCCAGCATTTT.

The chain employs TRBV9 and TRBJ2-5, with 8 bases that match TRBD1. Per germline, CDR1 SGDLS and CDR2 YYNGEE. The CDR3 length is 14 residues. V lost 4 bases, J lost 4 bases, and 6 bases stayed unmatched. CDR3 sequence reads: CASSPKDRVETQYF. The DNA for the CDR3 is TGTGCCAGCAGCCCAAAGGACAGGGTAGAGACCCAGTACTTC.

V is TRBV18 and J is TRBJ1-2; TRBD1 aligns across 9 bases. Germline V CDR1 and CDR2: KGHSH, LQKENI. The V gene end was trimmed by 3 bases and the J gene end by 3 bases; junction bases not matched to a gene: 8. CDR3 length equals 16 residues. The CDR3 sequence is CASSPTRTGADYGYTF. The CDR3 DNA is TGTGCCAGCTCACCGACAAGGACAGGGGCGGACTATGGCTACACCTTC.

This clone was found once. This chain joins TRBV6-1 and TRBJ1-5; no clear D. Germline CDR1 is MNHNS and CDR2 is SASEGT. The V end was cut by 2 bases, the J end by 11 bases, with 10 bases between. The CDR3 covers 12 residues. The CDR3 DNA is TGTGCCAGCAGTGAATCGATAAGAGCCCAGCATTTT. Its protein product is CASSESIRAQHF.

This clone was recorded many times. CDR3 loop: CASRGDGYTF. CDR3 nucleotides: TGTGCCAGTAGAGGGGATGGCTACACCTTC. The chain is built from TRBV19 and TRBJ1-2; a weak D match, TRBD1 (5 bases). Germline loops: CDR1 LNHDA, CDR2 SQIVND (reference sequence). V was cut by 6 bases and J by 6 bases, with 5 bases left in between. The CDR3 spans 10 residues.

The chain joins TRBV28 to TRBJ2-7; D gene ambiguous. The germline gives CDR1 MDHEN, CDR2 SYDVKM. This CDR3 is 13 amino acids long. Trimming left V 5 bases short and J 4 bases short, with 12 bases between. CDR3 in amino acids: CASSSPSRYEQYF. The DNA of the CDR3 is TGTGCCAGCAGTAGCCCGAGCAGGTACGAGCAGTACTTC.

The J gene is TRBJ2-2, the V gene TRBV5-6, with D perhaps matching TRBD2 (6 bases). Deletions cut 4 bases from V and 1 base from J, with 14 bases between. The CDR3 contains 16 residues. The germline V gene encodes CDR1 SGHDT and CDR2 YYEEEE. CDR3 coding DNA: TGTGCCAGCAGCATCCCTCTAGCGCAGAACACCGGGGAGCTGTTTTTT. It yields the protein CASSIPLAQNTGELFF.

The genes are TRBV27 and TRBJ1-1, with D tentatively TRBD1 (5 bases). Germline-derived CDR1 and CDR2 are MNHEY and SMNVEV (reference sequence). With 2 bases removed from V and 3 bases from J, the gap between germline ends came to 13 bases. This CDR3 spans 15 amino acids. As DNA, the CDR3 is TGTGCCAGCAGTTTAGGCGGGGGGTTCGACACTGAAGCTTTCTTT. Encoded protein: CASSLGGGFDTEAFF.